The rows below give T cell receptor beta chains drawn from one sample of a study of shared clonotypes between healthy human individuals. This table comes from immunoSEQ multiplex PCR, and its TCRdb copy is limited to in-frame clones, with some not included. The data contain millions of clones, roughly 95% of them singletons. The source material was naive CD8+ T cells sorted from blood. The origin of the receptors is a young man in good health. Both conserved end residues are part of each CDR3. A D gene is named only where the DNA matches it firmly. Expanded clones are given a class, and other clones once, few, many or no size at all.

D	J	V	size	CDR3	DNA
.	TRBJ2-1	TRBV6-5	.	CASRPFNEQFF	TGTGCCAGCAGGCCGTTCAATGAGCAGTTCTTC
.	TRBJ2-7	TRBV6-5	.	CASSYGVGSYEQYF	TGTGCCAGCAGTTACGGAGTTGGCTCCTACGAGCAGTACTTC
.	TRBJ2-7	TRBV18	.	CASSLSRGSETTYEQYF	TGTGCCAGCTCACTTTCAAGAGGGTCAGAAACAACCTACGAGCAGTACTTC
TRBD2	TRBJ2-5	TRBV14	.	CASSHVSGLGEETQYF	TGTGCCAGCAGCCATGTGTCGGGACTAGGAGAAGAGACCCAGTACTTC
.	TRBJ1-1	TRBV28	.	CASSFPLATEAFF	TGTGCCAGCAGTTTCCCTCTTGCCACTGAAGCTTTCTTT
.	TRBJ2-7	TRBV19	few	CASSLDMGRRSVGEQYF	TGTGCCAGTAGTCTCGACATGGGGCGCCGCAGTGTGGGGGAGCAGTACTTC
.	TRBJ1-5	TRBV6-1	.	CASSELAYQPQHF	TGTGCCAGCAGTGAATTGGCTTATCAGCCCCAGCATTTT
TRBD2	TRBJ2-3	TRBV28	.	CASSLNGGATDTQYF	TGTGCCAGCAGTTTAAACGGGGGGGCTACAGATACGCAGTATTTT
.	TRBJ2-7	TRBV7-3	.	CASSLNLGNEQYF	TGTGCCAGCAGCTTAAATTTGGGAAACGAGCAGTACTTC
TRBD1	TRBJ2-7	TRBV7-9	.	CASSSGQLPYEQYF	TGTGCCAGCAGCTCGGGACAGTTGCCCTACGAGCAGTACTTC
TRBD2	TRBJ2-1	TRBV6-5	.	CASSYSSAGAYNEQFF	TGTGCCAGCAGTTACTCGAGTGCGGGAGCCTACAATGAGCAGTTCTTC
.	TRBJ1-1	TRBV5-8	.	CASSWDKTMNTEAFF	TGTGCCAGCAGCTGGGACAAGACGATGAACACTGAAGCTTTCTTT
.	TRBJ1-1	TRBV9	.	CASSVGSLNTEAFF	TGTGCCAGCAGCGTAGGATCCCTGAACACTGAAGCTTTCTTT
TRBD2	TRBJ2-7	TRBV2	.	CASRLADEQYF	TGTGCCAGCAGACTAGCGGACGAGCAGTACTTC
.	TRBJ2-7	TRBV30	.	CAWSAPGTFTYEQYF	TGTGCCTGGAGTGCTCCCGGGACATTCACCTACGAGCAGTACTTC
TRBD2	TRBJ2-3	TRBV6-1	.	CASSETSGGDTQYF	TGTGCCAGCAGTGAGACTAGCGGGGGAGATACGCAGTATTTT